This T cell receptor beta chain was recovered during a study of Ad26.COV2.S vaccination and SARS-CoV-2 variants. The wider study: Donor was in the COV1001 Ad26.COV2.S trial arm. Ad26.COV2.S was injected intramuscularly once or twice, 56 days apart.

The ends were cut back, 0 bases at V and 10 bases at J, with 7 bases in the middle. The CDR3 runs 13 residues. Germline V gene sequence: CDR1 LGHNA, CDR2 YNFKEQ. Clones were read by immunoSEQ multiplex PCR, and TCRdb kept only the in-frame ones, dropping some. The table shows hundreds of thousands of clones, with around 92% occurring only once. Treatment indicated: around 19 received Ad26.COV2.S at low or high dose, single or two shots; about 5 received placebo; per-sample allocation not given. Vaccine and placebo recipients were sampled on day 63 after the first injection. An adult aged 18-55 years in Boston served as the donor.

The J gene is TRBJ1-6, the V gene TRBV4-2; D is ambiguous. The sequence came from a person between 18 and 65 years old who received the Ad26.COV2.S COVID-19 vaccine or a placebo. Sample: peripheral blood, taken in a trial of Ad26.COV2.S vaccine versus placebo. CDR3: CASSQEKRSPLHF. As DNA, the CDR3 is TGTGCCAGCAGCCAAGAGAAGAGATCACCCCTCCACTTT.